What follows describes a single TCR beta chain. The data are from a study of blood T cells in healthy people across ages. With a J-beta primer mix and a sample-barcoded 5' primer, a second PCR ran about 6 to 11 cycles. MiXCR, run by TCRdb on the 5' RACE reads, gives a single entry per CDR3 protein. The sample holds over a million distinct CDR3 sequences, 25% seen once. This sample also belongs to another study, concerning T cells of mothers and their children.

The sequencing sample was made of blood. This receptor was taken from a girl aged 2 to 10 in good health.

CDR3 nucleotide sequence: TGTGCCAGCAGCTTAACCGGGACAACGACAGAGACCCAGTACTTC. This gives the protein CASSLTGTTTETQYF. This chain links TRBV13 with TRBJ2-5, with a tentative D call TRBD1 (6 bases). V gave up 2 bases and J gave up 4 bases, with 14 bases separating them. Germline CDR1 reads PRHDT; CDR2 reads FYEKMQ (reference sequence). There are 15 residues in the CDR3.